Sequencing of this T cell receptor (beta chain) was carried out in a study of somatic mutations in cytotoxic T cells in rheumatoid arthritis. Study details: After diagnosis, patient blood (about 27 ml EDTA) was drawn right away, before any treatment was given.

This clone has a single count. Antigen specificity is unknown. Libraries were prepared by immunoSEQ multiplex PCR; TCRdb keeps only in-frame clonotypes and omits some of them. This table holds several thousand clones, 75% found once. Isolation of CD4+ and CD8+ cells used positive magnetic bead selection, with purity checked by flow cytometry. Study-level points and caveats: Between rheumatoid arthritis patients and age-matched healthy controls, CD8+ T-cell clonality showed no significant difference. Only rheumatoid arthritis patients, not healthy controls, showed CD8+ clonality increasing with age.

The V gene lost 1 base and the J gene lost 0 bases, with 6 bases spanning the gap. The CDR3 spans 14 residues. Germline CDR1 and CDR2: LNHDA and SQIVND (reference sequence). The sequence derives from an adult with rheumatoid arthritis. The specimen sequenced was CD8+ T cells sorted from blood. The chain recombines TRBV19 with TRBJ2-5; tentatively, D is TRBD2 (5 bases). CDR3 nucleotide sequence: TGTGCCAGTAGTATAGTAGCGTACCAAGAGACCCAGTACTTC. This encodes CASSIVAYQETQYF.